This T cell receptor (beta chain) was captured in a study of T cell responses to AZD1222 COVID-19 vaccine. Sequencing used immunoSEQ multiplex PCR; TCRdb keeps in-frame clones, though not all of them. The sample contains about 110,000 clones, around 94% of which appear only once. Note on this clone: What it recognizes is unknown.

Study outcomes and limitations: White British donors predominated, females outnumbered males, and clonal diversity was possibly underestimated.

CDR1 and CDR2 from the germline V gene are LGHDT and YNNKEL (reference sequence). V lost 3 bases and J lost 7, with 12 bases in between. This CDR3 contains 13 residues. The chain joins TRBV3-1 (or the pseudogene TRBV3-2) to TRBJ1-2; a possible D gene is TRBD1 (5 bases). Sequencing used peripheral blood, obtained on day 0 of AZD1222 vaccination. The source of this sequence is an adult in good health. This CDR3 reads CASSQAGRGGYTF. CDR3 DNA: TGTGCCAGCAGCCAGGCAGGGCGGGGTGGCTACACCTTC.